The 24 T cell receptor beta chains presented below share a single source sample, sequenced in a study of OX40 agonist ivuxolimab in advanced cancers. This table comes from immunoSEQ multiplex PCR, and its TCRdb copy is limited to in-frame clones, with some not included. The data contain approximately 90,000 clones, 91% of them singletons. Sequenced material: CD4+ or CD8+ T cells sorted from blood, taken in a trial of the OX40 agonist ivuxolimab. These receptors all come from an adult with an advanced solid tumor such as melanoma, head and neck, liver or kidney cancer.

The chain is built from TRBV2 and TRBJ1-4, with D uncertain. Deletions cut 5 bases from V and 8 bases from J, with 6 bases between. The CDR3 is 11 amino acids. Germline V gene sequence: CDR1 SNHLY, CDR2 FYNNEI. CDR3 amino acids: CASSWEEKLFF. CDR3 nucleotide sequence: TGTGCCAGCAGTTGGGAAGAAAAACTGTTTTTT.

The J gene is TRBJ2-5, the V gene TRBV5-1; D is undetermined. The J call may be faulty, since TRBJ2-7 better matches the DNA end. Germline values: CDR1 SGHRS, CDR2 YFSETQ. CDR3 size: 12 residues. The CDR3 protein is CASSLPAYEQYF. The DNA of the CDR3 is TGCGCCAGCAGCTTGCCCGCCTACGAGCAGTACTTC.

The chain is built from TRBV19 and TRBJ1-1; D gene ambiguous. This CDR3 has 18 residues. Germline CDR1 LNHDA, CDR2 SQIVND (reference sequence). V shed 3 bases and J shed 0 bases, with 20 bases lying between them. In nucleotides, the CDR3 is TGTGCCAGTAGTATTGGAGGATGGGCGGGTCTGATGAACACTGAAGCTTTCTTT. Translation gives CASSIGGWAGLMNTEAFF.

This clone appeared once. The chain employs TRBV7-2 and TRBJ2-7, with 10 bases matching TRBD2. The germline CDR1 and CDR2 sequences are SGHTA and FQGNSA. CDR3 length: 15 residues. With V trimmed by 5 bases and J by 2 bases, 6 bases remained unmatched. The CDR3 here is CASSEGAGGPYEQYF. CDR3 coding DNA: TGTGCCAGCAGCGAAGGAGCGGGAGGGCCCTACGAGCAGTACTTC.

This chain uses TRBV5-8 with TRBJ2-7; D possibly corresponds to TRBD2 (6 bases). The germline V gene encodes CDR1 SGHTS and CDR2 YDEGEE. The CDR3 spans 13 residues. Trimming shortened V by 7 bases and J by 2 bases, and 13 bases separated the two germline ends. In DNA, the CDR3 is TGTGCCAGCCCTGGGACTCGCCCCTACGAGCAGTACTTC. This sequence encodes CASPGTRPYEQYF.

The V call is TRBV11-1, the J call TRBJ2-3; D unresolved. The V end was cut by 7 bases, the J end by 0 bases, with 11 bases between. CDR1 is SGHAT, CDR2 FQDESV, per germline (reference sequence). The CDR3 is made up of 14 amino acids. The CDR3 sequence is CASKATSSTDTQYF. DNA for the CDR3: TGTGCCAGCAAAGCGACATCTAGCACAGATACGCAGTATTTT.

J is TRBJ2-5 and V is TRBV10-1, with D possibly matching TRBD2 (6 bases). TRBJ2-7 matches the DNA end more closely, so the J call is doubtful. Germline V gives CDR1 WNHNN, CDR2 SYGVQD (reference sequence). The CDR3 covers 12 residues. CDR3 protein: CASRTRPYEQYF. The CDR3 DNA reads TGCGCCAGCAGGACTAGGCCCTACGAGCAGTACTTC.

This CDR3 is CASSQDLSGGFTDTQYF. The CDR3 DNA is TGTGCCAGCAGCCAAGATCTGTCTGGGGGCTTCACAGATACGCAGTATTTT. The rearrangement uses TRBV4-2 and TRBJ2-3; perhaps TRBD1 as D (6 bases). V lost 0 bases and J 2 bases, leaving 15 bases between the germline ends. Per germline, CDR1 LGHNA and CDR2 YNFKEQ. This CDR3 comprises 17 residues.

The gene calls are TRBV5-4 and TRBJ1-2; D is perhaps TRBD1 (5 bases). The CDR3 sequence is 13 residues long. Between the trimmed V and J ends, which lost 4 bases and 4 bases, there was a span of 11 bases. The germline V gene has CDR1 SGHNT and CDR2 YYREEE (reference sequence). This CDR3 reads CASSLKDSYGYTF. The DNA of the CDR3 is TGTGCCAGCAGCCTCAAAGACAGCTATGGCTACACCTTC.

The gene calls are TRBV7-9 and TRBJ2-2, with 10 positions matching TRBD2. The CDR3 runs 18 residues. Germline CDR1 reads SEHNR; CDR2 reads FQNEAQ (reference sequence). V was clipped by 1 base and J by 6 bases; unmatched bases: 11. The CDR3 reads CASSLGGASGSRPGELFF. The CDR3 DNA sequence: TGTGCCAGCAGCTTAGGGGGAGCTAGCGGGAGTCGTCCCGGGGAGCTGTTTTTT.

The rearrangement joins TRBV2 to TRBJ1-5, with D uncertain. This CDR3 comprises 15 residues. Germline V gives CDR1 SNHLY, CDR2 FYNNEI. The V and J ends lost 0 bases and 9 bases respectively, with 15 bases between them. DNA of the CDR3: TGTGCCAGCAGTGAAGCGGTCCTGAATCTAGGGCCCCAGCATTTT. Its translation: CASSEAVLNLGPQHF.

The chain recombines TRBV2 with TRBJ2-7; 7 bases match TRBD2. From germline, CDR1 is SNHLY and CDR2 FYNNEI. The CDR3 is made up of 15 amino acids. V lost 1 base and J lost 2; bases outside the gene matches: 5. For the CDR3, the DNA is TGTGCCAGCAGTGAAGAGCCTGGACTAGCCTACGAGCAGTACTTC. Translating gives CASSEEPGLAYEQYF.

The CDR3 bases are TGCAGCGTTGAGAGCGGGAACACTGAAGCTTTCTTT. This sequence encodes CSVESGNTEAFF. This sequence joins TRBV29-1 and TRBJ1-1; D ambiguous. The V gene's germline CDR1 is SQVTM and CDR2 ANQGSEA. Trimming took 3 bases from V and 1 from J, leaving 6 bases between them. The CDR3 has 12 amino acids.

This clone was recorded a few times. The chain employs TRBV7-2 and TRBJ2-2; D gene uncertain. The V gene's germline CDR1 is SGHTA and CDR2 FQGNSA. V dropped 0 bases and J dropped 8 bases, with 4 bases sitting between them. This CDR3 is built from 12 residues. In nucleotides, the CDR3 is TGTGCCAGCAGCTTAGCGGTAGGGGAGCTGTTTTTT. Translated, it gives CASSLAVGELFF.

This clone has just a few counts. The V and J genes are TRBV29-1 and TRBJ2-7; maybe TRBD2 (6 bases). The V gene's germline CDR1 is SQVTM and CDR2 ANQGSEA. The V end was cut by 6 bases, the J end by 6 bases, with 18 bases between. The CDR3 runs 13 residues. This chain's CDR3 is CSVGGDATGEQYF. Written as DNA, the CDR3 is TGCAGCGTCGGAGGGGACGCTACGGGCGAGCAGTACTTC.

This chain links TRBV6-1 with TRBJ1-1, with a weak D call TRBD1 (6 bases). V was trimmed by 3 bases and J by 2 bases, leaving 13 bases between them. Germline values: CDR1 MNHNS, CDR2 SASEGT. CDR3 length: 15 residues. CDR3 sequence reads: CASSEQGHLNTEAFF. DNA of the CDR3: TGTGCCAGCAGTGAGCAGGGACACCTCAACACTGAAGCTTTCTTT.

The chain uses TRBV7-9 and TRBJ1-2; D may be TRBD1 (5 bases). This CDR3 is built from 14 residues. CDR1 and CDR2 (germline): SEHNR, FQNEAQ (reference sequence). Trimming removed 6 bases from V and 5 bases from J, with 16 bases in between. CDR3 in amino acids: CASSRSGPIYGYTF. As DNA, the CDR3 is TGTGCCAGCAGTAGATCGGGACCTATTTATGGCTACACCTTC.

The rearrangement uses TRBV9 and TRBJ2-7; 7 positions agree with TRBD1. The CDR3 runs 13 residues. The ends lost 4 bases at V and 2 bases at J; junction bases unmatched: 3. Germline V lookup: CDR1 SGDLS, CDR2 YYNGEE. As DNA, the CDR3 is TGTGCCAGCAGCCCGGGACAGACCTACGAGCAGTACTTC. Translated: CASSPGQTYEQYF.

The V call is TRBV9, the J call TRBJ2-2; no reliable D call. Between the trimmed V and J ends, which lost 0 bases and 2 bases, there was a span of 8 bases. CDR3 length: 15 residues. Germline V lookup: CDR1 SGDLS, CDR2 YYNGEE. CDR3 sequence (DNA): TGTGCCAGCAGCGTAGTTGTGGCCAACACCGGGGAGCTGTTTTTT. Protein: CASSVVVANTGELFF.

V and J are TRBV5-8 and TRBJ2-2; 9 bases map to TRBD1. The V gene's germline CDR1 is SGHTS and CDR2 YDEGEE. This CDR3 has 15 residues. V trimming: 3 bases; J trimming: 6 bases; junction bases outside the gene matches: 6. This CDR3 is CASSYHRGLAGELFF. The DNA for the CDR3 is TGTGCCAGCAGCTACCACAGGGGGCTGGCCGGGGAGCTGTTTTTT.

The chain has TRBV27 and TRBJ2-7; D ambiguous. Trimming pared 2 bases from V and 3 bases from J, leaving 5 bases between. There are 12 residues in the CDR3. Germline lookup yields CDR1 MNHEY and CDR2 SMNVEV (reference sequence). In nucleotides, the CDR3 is TGTGCCAGCAGTTTAGCAGGCTACGAGCAGTACTTC. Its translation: CASSLAGYEQYF.

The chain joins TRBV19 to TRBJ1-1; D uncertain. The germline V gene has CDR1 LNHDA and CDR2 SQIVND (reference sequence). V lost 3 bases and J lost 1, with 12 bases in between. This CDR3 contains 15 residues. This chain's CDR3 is CASSIGRTANTEAFF. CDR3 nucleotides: TGTGCCAGTAGTATTGGACGGACGGCGAACACTGAAGCTTTCTTT.

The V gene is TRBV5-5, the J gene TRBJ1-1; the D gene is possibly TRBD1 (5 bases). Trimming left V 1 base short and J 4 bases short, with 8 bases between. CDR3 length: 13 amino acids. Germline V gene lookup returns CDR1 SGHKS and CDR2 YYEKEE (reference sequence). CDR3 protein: CASSLSGITEAFF. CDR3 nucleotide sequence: TGTGCCAGCAGCTTGTCAGGGATCACTGAAGCTTTCTTT. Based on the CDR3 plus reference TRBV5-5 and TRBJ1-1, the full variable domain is DAGVTQSPTHLIKTRGQQVTLRCSPISGHKSVSWYQQVLGQGPQFIFQYYEKEERGRGNFPDRFSARQFPNYSSELNVNALLLGDSALYLCASSLSGITEAFFGQGTRLTVV.

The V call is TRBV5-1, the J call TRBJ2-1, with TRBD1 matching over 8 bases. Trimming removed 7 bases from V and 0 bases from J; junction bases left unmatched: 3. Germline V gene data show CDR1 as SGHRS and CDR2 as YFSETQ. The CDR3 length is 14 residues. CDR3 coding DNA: TGCGCCAGCGGAACAGGGGGCTCCTACAATGAGCAGTTCTTC. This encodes CASGTGGSYNEQFF.